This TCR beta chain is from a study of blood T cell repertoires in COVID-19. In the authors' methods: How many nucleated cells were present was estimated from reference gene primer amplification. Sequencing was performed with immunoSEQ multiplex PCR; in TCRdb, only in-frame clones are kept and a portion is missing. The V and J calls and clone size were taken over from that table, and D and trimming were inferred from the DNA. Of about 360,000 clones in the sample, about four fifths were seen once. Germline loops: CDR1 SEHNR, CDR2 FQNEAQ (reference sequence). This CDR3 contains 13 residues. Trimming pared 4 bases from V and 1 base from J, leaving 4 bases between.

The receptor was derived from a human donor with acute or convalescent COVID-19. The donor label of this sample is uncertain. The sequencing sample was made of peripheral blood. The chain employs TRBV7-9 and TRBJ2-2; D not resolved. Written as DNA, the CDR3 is TGTGCCAGCAGCTCACTGAACACCGGGGAGCTGTTTTTT. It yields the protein CASSSLNTGELFF.